This paragraph reports one T cell receptor (beta chain). What it binds is not known. The sample's time point: week 11, during vaccination. The investigators gave 300 ug of mutant IDH1 20-mer peptide in each vaccine dose, together with topical imiquimod. The sample belongs to a study of a mutant IDH1 vaccine in newly diagnosed glioma. The V gene lost 0 bases and the J gene lost 5 bases, with 10 bases spanning the gap. There are 14 residues in the CDR3. From germline, CDR1 is LNHNV and CDR2 YYDKDF (reference sequence). Method: immunoSEQ multiplex PCR; TCRdb's copy keeps in-frame clones and lacks some. The data contain roughly 30,000 clones, around four fifths of them singletons.

The sequence was obtained from a man younger than 45 with glioma. This sequence joins TRBV15 and TRBJ1-1; D perhaps matches TRBD1 (6 bases). The sample in question was PBMCs, obtained from a glioma patient whose treatment included an IDH1 peptide vaccine. The CDR3 protein is CATSREGGMTEAFF. As DNA, the CDR3 is TGTGCCACCAGCAGAGAGGGGGGCATGACTGAAGCTTTCTTT. The whole variable domain, filled in from reference TRBV15 and TRBJ1-1, reads DAMVIQNPRYQVTQFGKPVTLSCSQTLNHNVMYWYQQKSSQAPKLLFHYYDKDFNNEADTPDNFQSRRPNTSFCFLDIRSPGLGDTAMYLCATSREGGMTEAFFGQGTRLTVV.